This is a list of T cell receptor beta chains from one sample in a study of control samples from healthy donors and cancer patients. Sequencing was performed with immunoSEQ multiplex PCR; in TCRdb, only in-frame clones are kept and a portion is missing. The data hold about 160,000 clones, with around 90% observed a single time. Specimen: blood. These receptor sequences come from a man aged 25 to 45 in good health. Each CDR3 is given with its conserved first and last residue. D genes are given only for firm matches.

TRBV7-2	TRBJ2-7	TRBD1	15	CASSTQAGQGGEQYF
TRBV6-6	TRBJ2-2	.	15	CASSTRGVNTGELFF
TRBV5-1	TRBJ2-3	.	15	CASSLQGTHTDTQYF
TRBV5-1	TRBJ2-3	.	13	CASSPWDGDTQYF
TRBV5-1	TRBJ2-4	.	16	CASSLDGGSAKNIQYF
TRBV7-8	TRBJ1-1	.	15	CASSEWDGRNTEAFF
TRBV7-7	TRBJ1-4	TRBD1	15	CASSPTTGNEEKLFF
TRBV10-3	TRBJ2-1	.	15	CAISERGAPTGEQFF
TRBV7-9	TRBJ2-3	TRBD2	18	CASSLVYRTSEGTDTQYF
TRBV7-9	TRBJ2-7	.	16	CASSLALFGSAYEQYF
TRBV19	TRBJ1-1	.	13	CAISDRIGTEAFF
TRBV28	TRBJ2-3	.	14	CASQSPLLADTQYF
TRBV3-1/TRBV3-2	TRBJ2-3	TRBD2	14	CASSQDSGTDTQYF
TRBV7-9	TRBJ2-7	TRBD2	16	CASSPSLGGGAREQYF
TRBV19	TRBJ2-6	.	15	CASSIPGTGANVLTF
TRBV28	TRBJ1-3	.	14	CASSSGRLGDTIYF
TRBV5-6	TRBJ2-7	TRBD1	14	CASSLGRDRGRGYF
TRBV14	TRBJ2-3	.	14	CASSQARSFDTQYF
TRBV5-1	TRBJ2-7	.	14	CASSLDRTAYEQYF
TRBV24-1	TRBJ2-3	TRBD2	18	CATSDASSGGARTDTQYF
TRBV9	TRBJ1-4	.	15	CASSAYGQLNEKLFF
TRBV15	TRBJ2-2	.	15	CATSVGQTNTGELFF
TRBV2	TRBJ2-2	TRBD2	19	CASSEDPSGTRTNTGELFF
TRBV10-2	TRBJ2-7	.	13	CASTPGPRTEQYF
TRBV28	TRBJ1-2	.	15	CAGSDGLPVNYGYTF
TRBV11-2	TRBJ1-3	.	15	CASSLAGQYGNTIYF
TRBV5-4	TRBJ1-4	.	14	CASSLRTDNEKLFF
TRBV5-1	TRBJ1-6	TRBD1	15	CASSLGQGVNSPLHF
TRBV5-1	TRBJ2-3	TRBD2	16	CASSPLMSGGADTQYF
TRBV14	TRBJ1-1	TRBD1	15	CASSQLTGGVTEAFF
TRBV5-1	TRBJ2-7	TRBD1	14	CASSLAQGANEQYF
TRBV7-8	TRBJ2-3	TRBD1	14	CASSRGTGEDTQYF
TRBV25-1	TRBJ2-1	.	12	CASSIMGNEQFF
TRBV27	TRBJ1-1	.	13	CASSFSSNTEAFF
TRBV14	TRBJ2-3	.	12	CASSQGIGTQYF
TRBV29-1	TRBJ1-2	TRBD1	14	CSSTGQGPNYGYTF
TRBV24-1	TRBJ2-3	TRBD2	15	CATSGREAIPDTQYF
TRBV5-1	TRBJ1-2	.	14	CASSERRGPYGYTF
TRBV6-1	TRBJ1-5	.	14	CASSEGPRNQPQHF
TRBV5-1	TRBJ2-5	TRBD1	15	CASSSYRGSQETQYF
TRBV7-9	TRBJ1-1	TRBD1	15	CASSFDRARGTEAFF
TRBV10-3	TRBJ2-2	TRBD1	16	CATHSNTGGADGELFF
TRBV27	TRBJ2-3	.	14	CASRTQPREDTQYF